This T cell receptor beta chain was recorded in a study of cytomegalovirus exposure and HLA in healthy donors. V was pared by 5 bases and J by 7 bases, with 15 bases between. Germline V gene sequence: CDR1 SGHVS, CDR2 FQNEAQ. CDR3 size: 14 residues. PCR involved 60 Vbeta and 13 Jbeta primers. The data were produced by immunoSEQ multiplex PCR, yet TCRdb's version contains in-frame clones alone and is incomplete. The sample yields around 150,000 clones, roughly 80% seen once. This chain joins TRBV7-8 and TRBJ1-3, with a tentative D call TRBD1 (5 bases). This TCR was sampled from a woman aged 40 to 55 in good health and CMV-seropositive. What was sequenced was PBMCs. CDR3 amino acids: CASSNLAGGNTIYF. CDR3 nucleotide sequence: TGTGCCAGCAGCAACCTGGCCGGGGGGAACACCATATATTTT. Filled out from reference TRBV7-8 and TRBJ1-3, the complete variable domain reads GAGVSQSPRYKVAKRGQDVALRCDPISGHVSLFWYQQALGQGPEFLTYFQNEAQLDKSGLPSDRFFAERPEGSVSTLKIQRTQQEDSAVYLCASSNLAGGNTIYFGEGSWLTVV.